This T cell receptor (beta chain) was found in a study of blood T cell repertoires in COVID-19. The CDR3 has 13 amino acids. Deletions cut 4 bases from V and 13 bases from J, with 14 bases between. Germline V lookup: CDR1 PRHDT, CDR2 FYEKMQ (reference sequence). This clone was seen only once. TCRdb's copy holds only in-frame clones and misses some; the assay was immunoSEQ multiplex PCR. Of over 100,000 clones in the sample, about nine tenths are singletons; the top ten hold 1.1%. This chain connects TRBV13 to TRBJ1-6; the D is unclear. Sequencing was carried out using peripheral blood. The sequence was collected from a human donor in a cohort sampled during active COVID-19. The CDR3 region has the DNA TGTGCCAGCAGCTCCCTCGGCGGGCTTCCCCTCCACTTT. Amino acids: CASSSLGGLPLHF.